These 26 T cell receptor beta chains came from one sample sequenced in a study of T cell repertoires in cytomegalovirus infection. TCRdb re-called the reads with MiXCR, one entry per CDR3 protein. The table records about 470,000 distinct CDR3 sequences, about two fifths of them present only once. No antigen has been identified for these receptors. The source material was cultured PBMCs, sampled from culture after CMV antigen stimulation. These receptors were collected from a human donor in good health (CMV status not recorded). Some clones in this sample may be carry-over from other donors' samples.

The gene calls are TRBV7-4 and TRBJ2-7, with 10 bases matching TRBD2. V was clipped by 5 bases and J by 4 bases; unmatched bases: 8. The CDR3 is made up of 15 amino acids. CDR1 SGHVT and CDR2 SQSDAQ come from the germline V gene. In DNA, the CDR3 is TGTGCCAGCAGCGCAGGAGCGGGAGGGCCATACGAGCAGTACTTC. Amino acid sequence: CASSAGAGGPYEQYF.

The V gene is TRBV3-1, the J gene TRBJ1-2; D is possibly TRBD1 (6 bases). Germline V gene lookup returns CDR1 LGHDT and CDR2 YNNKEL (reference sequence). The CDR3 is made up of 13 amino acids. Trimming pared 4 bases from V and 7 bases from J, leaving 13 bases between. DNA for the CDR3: TGTGCCAGCAGCCCCACAGGGTATCTTGGCTACACCTTC. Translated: CASSPTGYLGYTF.

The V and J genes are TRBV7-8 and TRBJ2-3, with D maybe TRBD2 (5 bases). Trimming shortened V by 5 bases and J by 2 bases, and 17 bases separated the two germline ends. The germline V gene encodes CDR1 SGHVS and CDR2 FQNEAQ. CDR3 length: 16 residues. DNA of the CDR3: TGTGCCAGCAGCCCGCCACGCGCGGACTTCACAGATACGCAGTATTTT. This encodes CASSPPRADFTDTQYF.

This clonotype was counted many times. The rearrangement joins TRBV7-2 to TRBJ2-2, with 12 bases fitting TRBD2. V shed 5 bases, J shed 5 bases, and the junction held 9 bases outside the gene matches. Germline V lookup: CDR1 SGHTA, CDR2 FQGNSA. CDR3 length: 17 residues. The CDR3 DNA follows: TGTGCCAGCAGCCTGACTAGCGGGAGCGTTCGGACCGGGGAGCTGTTTTTT. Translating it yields CASSLTSGSVRTGELFF.

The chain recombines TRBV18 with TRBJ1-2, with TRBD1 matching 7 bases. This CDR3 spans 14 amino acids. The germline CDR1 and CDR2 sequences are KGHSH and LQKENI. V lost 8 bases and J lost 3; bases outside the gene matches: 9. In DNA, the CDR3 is TGTGCCAGCAAACCGACAGGGCTGGACTATGGCTACACCTTC. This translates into CASKPTGLDYGYTF. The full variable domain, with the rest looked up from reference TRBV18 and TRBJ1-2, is NAGVMQNPRHLVRRRGQEARLRCSPMKGHSHVYWYRQLPEEGLKFMVYLQKENIIDESGMPKERFSAEFPKEGPSILRIQQVVRGDSAAYFCASKPTGLDYGYTFGSGTRLTVV.

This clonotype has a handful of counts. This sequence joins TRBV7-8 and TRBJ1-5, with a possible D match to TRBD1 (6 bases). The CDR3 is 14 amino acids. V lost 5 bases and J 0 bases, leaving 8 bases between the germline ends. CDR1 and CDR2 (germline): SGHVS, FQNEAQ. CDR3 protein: CASSHRASNQPQHF. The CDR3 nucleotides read TGTGCCAGCAGCCACAGGGCTAGCAATCAGCCCCAGCATTTT. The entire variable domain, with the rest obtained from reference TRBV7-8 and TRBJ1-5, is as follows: GAGVSQSPRYKVAKRGQDVALRCDPISGHVSLFWYQQALGQGPEFLTYFQNEAQLDKSGLPSDRFFAERPEGSVSTLKIQRTQQEDSAVYLCASSHRASNQPQHFGDGTRLSIL.

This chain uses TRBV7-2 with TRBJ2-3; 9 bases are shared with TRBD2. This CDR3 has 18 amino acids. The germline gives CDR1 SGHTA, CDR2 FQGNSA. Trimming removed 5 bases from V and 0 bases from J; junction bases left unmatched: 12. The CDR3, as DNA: TGTGCCAGCAGCCGCCGGGGAGGCCTAGCGGGGAGCACAGATACGCAGTATTTT. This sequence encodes CASSRRGGLAGSTDTQYF.

The DNA for the CDR3 is TGTGCCAGCAGCTTAGGGGCCAGGGGCTCAAGGTGGAATGAGCAGTTCTTC. It is translated as CASSLGARGSRWNEQFF. The V call is TRBV7-2, the J call TRBJ2-1; maybe TRBD1 (6 bases). This CDR3 comprises 17 residues. Germline CDR1 SGHTA, CDR2 FQGNSA. Trimming removed 1 base at V and 7 bases at J, with 20 bases between.

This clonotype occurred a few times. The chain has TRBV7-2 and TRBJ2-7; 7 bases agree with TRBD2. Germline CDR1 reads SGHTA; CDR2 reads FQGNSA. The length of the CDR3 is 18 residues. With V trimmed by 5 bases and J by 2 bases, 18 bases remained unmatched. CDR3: CASSRLIAVTSRTYEQYF. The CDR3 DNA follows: TGTGCCAGCAGCCGATTAATTGCGGTGACTAGCAGAACCTACGAGCAGTACTTC.

CDR3 nucleotide sequence: TGTGCCAGCAGTCAGCTAGGGGCTGACACTGAAGCTTTCTTT. Protein product: CASSQLGADTEAFF. The genes are TRBV27 and TRBJ1-1, with D perhaps TRBD1 (5 bases). The CDR3 contains 14 residues. Germline CDR1 and CDR2: MNHEY and SMNVEV (reference sequence). Trimming removed 5 bases from V and 3 bases from J, with 13 bases in between.

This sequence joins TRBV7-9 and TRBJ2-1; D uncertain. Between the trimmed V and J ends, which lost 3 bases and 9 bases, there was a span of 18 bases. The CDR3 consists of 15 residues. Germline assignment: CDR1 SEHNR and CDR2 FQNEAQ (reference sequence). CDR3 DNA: TGTGCCAGCAGCTTCAGCGCCCATCGAAACCGTGAGCAGTTCTTC. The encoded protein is CASSFSAHRNREQFF. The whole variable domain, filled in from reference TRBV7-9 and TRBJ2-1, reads DTGVSQNPRHKITKRGQNVTFRCDPISEHNRLYWYRQTLGQGPEFLTYFQNEAQLEKSRLLSDRFSAERPKGSFSTLEIQRTEQGDSAMYLCASSFSAHRNREQFFGPGTRLTVL.

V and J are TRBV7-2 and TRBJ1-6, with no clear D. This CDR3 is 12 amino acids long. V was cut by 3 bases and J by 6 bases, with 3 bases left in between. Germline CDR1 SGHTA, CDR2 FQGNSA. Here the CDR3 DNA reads TGTGCCAGCAGCTTTCCTAATTCACCCCTCCACTTT. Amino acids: CASSFPNSPLHF. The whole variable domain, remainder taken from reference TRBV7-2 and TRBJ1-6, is GAGVSQSPSNKVTEKGKDVELRCDPISGHTALYWYRQSLGQGLEFLIYFQGNSAPDKSGLPSDRFSAERTGGSVSTLTIQRTQQEDSAVYLCASSFPNSPLHFGNGTRLTVT.

This CDR3 is CASSSLRDRIKYGYTF. The CDR3 DNA reads as TGTGCCAGCAGTTCGCTGAGGGACAGAATTAAGTATGGCTACACCTTC. This chain joins TRBV11-2 and TRBJ1-2; TRBD1 matches at 7 bases. The J segment lost 5 bases and the V segment lost 6 bases, leaving 15 bases of the junction unmatched. The CDR3 is 16 residues long. The germline CDR1 and CDR2 sequences are SGHAT and FQNNGV.

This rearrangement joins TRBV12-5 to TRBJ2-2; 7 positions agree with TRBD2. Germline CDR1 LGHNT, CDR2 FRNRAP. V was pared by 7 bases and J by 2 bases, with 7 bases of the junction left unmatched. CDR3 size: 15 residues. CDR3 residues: CASASGTTNTGELFF. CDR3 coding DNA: TGTGCTAGTGCCTCCGGGACTACCAACACCGGGGAGCTGTTTTTT.

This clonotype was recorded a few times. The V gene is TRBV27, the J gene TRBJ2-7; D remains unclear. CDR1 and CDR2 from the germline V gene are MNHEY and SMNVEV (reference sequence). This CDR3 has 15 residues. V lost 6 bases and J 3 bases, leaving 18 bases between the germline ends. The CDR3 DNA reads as TGTGCCAGCAGCCGAATTCGGACCTCCGGCTACGAGCAGTACTTC. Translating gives CASSRIRTSGYEQYF.

This CDR3 is CASITPGLQETQYF. The DNA for the CDR3 is TGTGCCAGCATCACTCCCGGGCTCCAAGAGACCCAGTACTTC. V is TRBV6-6 and J is TRBJ2-5; unclear D gene. Trimming took off 7 bases at V and 1 base at J, with 13 bases between the two ends. This CDR3 contains 14 residues. Germline CDR1 and CDR2: MNHNY and SVGAGI (reference sequence).

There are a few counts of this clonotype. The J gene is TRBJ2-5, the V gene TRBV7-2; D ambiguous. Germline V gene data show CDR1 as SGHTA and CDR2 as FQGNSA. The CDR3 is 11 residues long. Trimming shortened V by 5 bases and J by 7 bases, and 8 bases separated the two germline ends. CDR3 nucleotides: TGTGCCAGCAGCCAATTGGGGACCCAGTACTTC. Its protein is CASSQLGTQYF.

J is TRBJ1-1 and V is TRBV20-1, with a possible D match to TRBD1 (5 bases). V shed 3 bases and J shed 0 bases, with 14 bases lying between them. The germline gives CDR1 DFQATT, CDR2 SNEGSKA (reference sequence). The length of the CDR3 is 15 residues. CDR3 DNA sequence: TGCAGTGCTAGGGGGACCCCTCCTTTGAACACTGAAGCTTTCTTT. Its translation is CSARGTPPLNTEAFF.

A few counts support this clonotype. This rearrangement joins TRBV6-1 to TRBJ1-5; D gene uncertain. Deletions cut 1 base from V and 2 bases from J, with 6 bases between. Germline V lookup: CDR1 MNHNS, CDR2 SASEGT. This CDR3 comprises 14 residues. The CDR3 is CASSEGRGNQPQHF. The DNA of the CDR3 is TGTGCCAGCAGTGAAGGGCGTGGCAATCAGCCCCAGCATTTT.

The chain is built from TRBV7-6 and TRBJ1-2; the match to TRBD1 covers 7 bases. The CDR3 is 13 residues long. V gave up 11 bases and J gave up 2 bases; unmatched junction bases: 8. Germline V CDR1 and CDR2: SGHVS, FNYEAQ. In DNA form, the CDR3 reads TGTGCCCCAAGAGGGGGCTGCAACTATGGCTACACCTTC. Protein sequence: CAPRGGCNYGYTF. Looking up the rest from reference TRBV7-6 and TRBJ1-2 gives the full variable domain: GAGVSQSPRYKVTKRGQDVALRCDPISGHVSLYWYRQALGQGPEFLTYFNYEAQQDKSGLPNDRFSAERPEGSISTLTIQRTEQRDSAMYRCAPRGGCNYGYTFGSGTRLTVV.

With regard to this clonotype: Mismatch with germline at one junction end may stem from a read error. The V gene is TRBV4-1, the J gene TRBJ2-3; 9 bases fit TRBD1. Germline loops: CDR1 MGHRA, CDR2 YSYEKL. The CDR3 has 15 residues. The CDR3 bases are TGCGCCAGCAGCCAAGATGGCCTGAGGGACAGGGCTTCGAATTTT. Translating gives CASSQDGLRDRASNF.

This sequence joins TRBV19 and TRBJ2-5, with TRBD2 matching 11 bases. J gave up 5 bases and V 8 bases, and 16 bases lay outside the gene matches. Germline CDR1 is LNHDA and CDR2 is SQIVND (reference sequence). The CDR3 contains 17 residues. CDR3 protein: CASEPPVLAGGGETQYF. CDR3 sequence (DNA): TGTGCCAGTGAGCCCCCGGTGCTAGCGGGGGGTGGGGAGACCCAGTACTTC.

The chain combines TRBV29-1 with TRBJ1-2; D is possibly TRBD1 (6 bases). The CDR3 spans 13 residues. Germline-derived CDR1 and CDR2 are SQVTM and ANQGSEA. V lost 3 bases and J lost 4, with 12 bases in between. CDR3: CSVDTGTLYGYTF. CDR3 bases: TGCAGCGTTGATACAGGGACCCTCTATGGCTACACCTTC.

CDR3 coding DNA: TGTGCCAGCAGCTCCTCCCGGGGGCGCAATGAGCAGTTCTTC. It encodes CASSSSRGRNEQFF. J is TRBJ2-1 and V is TRBV7-9; perhaps D is TRBD1 or TRBD2 (6 bases each). The germline CDR1 and CDR2 sequences are SEHNR and FQNEAQ (reference sequence). V was trimmed by 4 bases and J by 6 bases, leaving 13 bases between them. The CDR3 consists of 14 residues.

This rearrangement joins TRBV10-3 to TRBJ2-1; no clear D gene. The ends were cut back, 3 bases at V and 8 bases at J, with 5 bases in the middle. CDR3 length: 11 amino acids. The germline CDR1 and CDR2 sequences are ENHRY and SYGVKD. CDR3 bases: TGTGCCATCAGTGAAGGGCATGAGCAGTTCTTC. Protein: CAISEGHEQFF.

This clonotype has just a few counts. The CDR3 bases are TGTGCCAGCAGTTCCCAGGGAACGGAAAAACTGTTTTTT. As protein: CASSSQGTEKLFF. The chain has TRBV12-3 or TRBV12-4 and TRBJ1-4, with D perhaps matching TRBD1 (5 bases). CDR3 length: 13 amino acids. The V and J ends lost 4 bases and 8 bases respectively, with 11 bases between them.